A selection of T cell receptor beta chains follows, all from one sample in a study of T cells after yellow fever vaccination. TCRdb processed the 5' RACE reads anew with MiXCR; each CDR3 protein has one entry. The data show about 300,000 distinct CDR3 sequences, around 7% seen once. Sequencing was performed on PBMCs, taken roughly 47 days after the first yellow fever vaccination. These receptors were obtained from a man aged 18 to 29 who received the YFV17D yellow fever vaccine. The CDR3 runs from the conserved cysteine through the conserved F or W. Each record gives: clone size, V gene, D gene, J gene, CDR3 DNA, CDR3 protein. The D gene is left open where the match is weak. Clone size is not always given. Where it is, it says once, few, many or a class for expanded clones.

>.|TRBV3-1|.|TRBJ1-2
TGTGCCAGCAGCCAAGGATGGGAGAATCTGGTCTATGGCTACACCTTC
CASSQGWENLVYGYTF
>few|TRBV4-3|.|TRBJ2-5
TGCGCCAGCAGCCAAGATAACTCGGGAGAGACCCAGTACTTC
CASSQDNSGETQYF
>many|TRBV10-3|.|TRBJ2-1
TGTGCCATCAGTGTTAGAGGGAGCTCCTACAATGAGCAGTTCTTC
CAISVRGSSYNEQFF
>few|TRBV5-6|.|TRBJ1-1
TGTGCCAGCAGCCTGATGACAGCCCTGGTGAACACTGAAGCTTTCTTT
CASSLMTALVNTEAFF
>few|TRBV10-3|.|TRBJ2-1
TGTGCCATCAGTGAGTCGATTGGCGAGCAGTTCTTC
CAISESIGEQFF
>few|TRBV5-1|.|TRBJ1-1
TGCGCCAGCAGCTTGGAGAATTTGAACACTGAAGCTTTCTTT
CASSLENLNTEAFF
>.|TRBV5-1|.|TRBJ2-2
TGCGCCAGCAGCTTGGGTACAGGGTTGATGTCCACCGGGGAGCTGTTTTTT
CASSLGTGLMSTGELFF
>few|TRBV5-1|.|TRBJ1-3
TGCGCCAGCAGCTTGGGGGGTCAAGAAAACACCATATATTTT
CASSLGGQENTIYF
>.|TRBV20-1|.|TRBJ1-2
TGCTGTGCTAGAGATTTAAGATCATCCGGGAAGTCTAACTATGGCTACACCTTC
CCARDLRSSGKSNYGYTF
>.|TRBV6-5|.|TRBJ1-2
TGTGCCAGCAGTTACCGGACGGAGGCCTATGGCTACACCTTC
CASSYRTEAYGYTF
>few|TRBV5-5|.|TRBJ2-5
TGTGCCAGCAGCGTTTTCCGGGGGGCAAACCAAGAGACCCAGTACTTC
CASSVFRGANQETQYF
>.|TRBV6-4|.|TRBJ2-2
TGTGCCAGCAAACAGACAGTGAACACCGGGGAGCTGTTTTTT
CASKQTVNTGELFF
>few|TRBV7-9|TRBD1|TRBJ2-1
TGTGCCAGCAGCTACCCCAGGGGGTACAATGAGCAGTTCTTC
CASSYPRGYNEQFF
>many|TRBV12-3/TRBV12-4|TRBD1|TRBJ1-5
TGTGCCAGCAGCTCGACAGGGTATAGCAATCAGCCCCAGCATTTT
CASSSTGYSNQPQHF
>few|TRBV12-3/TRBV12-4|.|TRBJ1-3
TGTGCCAGCTCCTTGGGGGGGCGGAACACCATATATTTT
CASSLGGRNTIYF
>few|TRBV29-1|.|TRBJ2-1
TGCAGCGTTGAAATACCCAGCTCCTACAATGAGCAGTTCTTC
CSVEIPSSYNEQFF
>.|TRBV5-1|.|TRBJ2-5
TGCGCCAGCAGCTTGTTGGGAGAGCCGGGAGAGACCCAGTACTTC
CASSLLGEPGETQYF
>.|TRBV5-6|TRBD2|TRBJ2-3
TGTGCCAGCAGCTTGGTGAGCCGCGGGGGTGTCTCATTAGGAATTACGCAGTATTTT
CASSLVSRGGVSLGITQYF
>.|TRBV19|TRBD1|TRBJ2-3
TGTGCCAGTAGTATTGGACAGGCAGATACGCAGTATTTT
CASSIGQADTQYF
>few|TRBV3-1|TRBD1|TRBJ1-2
TGTGCCAGCAGCCACGGACAGGCGTACTATGGCTACACCTTC
CASSHGQAYYGYTF
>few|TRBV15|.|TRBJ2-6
TGTGCCACCAGCAGAGATCAAGTCGACAGAGTAACCTCTGGGGCCAACGTCCTGACTTTC
CATSRDQVDRVTSGANVLTF
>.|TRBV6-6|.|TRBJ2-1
TGTGCCAGCACACAGGGATACTACAATGAGCAGTTCTTC
CASTQGYYNEQFF
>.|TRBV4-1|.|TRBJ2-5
TGCGCCAGCAGCCAAGGCCAGCCGGGACACATCCAAGAGACCCAGTACTTC
CASSQGQPGHIQETQYF
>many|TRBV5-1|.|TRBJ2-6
TGCGCCAGCAGCTTTGGGGCAGGAGGGGACGTCCTGACTTTC
CASSFGAGGDVLTF
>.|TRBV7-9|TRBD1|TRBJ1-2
TGTGCCAGCAGCTTCCGGGACAGGCCCAACTATGGCTACACCTTC
CASSFRDRPNYGYTF
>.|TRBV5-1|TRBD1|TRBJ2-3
TGCGCCAGCAGCTGGGGACAGGGAGGGACAGATACGCAGTATTTT
CASSWGQGGTDTQYF
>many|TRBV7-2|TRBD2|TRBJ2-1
TGTGCCAGCAGCTTCGGGGGGGCCATCATCAATGAGCAGTTCTTC
CASSFGGAIINEQFF
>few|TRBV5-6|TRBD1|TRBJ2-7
TGTGCCAGCAGGTCAGGACAGGGGGACTCCTACGAGCAGTACTTC
CASRSGQGDSYEQYF
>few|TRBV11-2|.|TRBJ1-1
TGTGCCAGCAGCGACAGGCGACCGGTTATGAACACTGAAGCTTTCTTT
CASSDRRPVMNTEAFF
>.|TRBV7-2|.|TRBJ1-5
TGTGCCAGCAGCTTAAGCACAGGCTATGGGCCCCAGCATTTT
CASSLSTGYGPQHF